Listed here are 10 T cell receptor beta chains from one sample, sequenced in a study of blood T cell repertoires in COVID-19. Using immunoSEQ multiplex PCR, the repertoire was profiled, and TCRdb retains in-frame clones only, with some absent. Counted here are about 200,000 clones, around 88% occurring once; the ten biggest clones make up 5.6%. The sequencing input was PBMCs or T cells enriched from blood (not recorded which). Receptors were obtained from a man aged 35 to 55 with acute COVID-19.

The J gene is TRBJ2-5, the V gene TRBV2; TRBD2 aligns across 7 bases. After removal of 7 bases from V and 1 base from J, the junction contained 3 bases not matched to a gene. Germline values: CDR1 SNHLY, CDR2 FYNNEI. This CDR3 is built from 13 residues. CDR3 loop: CASTWGGQETQYF. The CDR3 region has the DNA TGTGCCAGCACTTGGGGGGGCCAAGAGACCCAGTACTTC.

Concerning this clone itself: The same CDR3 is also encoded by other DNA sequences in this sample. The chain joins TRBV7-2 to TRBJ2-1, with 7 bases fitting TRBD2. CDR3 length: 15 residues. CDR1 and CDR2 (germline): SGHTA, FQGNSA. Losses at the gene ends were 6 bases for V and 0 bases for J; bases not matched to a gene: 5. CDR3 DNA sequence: TGTGCCAGCAGTCCTCTAGCGGACTCCTACAATGAGCAGTTCTTC. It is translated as CASSPLADSYNEQFF.

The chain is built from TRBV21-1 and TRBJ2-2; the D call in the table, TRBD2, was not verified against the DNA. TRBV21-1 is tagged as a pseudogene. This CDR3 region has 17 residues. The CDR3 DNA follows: TGTGCCAGCAGCAAAACAGCGGTTGCCCCGAACACCGGGGAGCTGTTTTTT. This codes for CASSKTAVAPNTGELFF.

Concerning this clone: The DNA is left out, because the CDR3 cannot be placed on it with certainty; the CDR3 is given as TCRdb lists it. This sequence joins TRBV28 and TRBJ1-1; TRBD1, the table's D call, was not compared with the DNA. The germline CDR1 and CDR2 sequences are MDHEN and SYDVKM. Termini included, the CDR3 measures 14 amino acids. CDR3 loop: CASILGQVHTEAFF.

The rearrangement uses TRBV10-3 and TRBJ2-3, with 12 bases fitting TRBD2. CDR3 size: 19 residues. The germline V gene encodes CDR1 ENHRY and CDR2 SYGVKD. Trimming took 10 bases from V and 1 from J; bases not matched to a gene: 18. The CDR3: CATSSSFGLAGGRTDTQYF. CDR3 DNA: TGTGCCACCTCTAGTTCTTTCGGGCTAGCGGGAGGGCGCACAGATACGCAGTATTTT.

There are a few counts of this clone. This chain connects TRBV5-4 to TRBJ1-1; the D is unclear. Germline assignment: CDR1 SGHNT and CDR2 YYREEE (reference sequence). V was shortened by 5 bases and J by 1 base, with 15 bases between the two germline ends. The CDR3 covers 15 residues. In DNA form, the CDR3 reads TGTGCCAGCAGGGCCCCATTATCCCCGAACACTGAAGCTTTCTTT. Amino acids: CASRAPLSPNTEAFF.

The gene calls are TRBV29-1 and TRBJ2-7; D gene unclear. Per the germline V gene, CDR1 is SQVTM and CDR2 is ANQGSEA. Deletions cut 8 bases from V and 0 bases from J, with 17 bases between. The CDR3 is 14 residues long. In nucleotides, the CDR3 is TGCAGCTGTGCTGGTGGAGACGGCTCCTACGAGCAGTACTTC. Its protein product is CSCAGGDGSYEQYF.

In DNA, the CDR3 is TGTGCCAGCAGGCTCACCAGGGGGTGGGAACAAGCTTTCTTT. Its protein is CASRLTRGWEQAFF. J is TRBJ1-1 and V is TRBV28, with 7 nucleotides matching TRBD1. Germline V lookup: CDR1 MDHEN, CDR2 SYDVKM. The CDR3 is 14 residues long. With 6 bases clipped from V and 9 bases from J, the junction kept 13 bases outside the gene matches.

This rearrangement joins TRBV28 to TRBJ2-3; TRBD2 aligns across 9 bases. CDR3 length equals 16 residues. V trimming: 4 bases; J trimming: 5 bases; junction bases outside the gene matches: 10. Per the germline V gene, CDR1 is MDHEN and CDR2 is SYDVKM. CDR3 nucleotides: TGTGCCAGCAGTTCTCTAGCGGGAAACATGGGAGATACGCAGTATTTT. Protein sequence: CASSSLAGNMGDTQYF.

CDR3 DNA: TGTGCCAGCAGTCCTACAGGGTCCTATGGCTACACCTTC. Protein sequence: CASSPTGSYGYTF. This rearrangement joins TRBV7-3 to TRBJ1-2, with a weak D call TRBD1 (6 bases). The CDR3 covers 13 residues. Germline CDR1 SGHTA, CDR2 FQGTGA. The V end was cut by 6 bases, the J end by 4 bases, with 12 bases between.